The source of this T cell receptor beta chain is a study of breast tumors, draining lymph nodes, adjacent tissues. As concerns this clonotype: One end of the junction fails to match germline, which may point to a read error.

Samples came from axillary lymph nodes draining the breast cancer. Each CDR3 protein is one row after TCRdb ran MiXCR on the multiplex PCR reads. This table holds 150,000 to 200,000 distinct CDR3 sequences, approximately 33% found once. There are 15 residues in the CDR3. The germline V gene has CDR1 SGDLS and CDR2 YYNGEE. Sample: axillary lymph node tissue. This TCR was recovered from a female donor with breast cancer. Some clones in this sample may be carry-over from other donors' samples. The rearrangement links TRBV9 to TRBJ2-2; 12 bases align to TRBD1. CDR3 sequence (DNA): TGTGCCAGCAGCGCCACGGGACAGGGGGCCGGCGAGCTGTTTTTT. Translation: CASSATGQGAGELFF.